This TCR beta chain derives from a study of cytomegalovirus exposure and HLA in healthy donors (dated by TCRdb to between 2016 and 2019). Some background on the complete study: An earlier analysis of about 560 of the donors reported around 280 Gb of sequence data and 95 million to 140 million unique TCR beta sequences obtained from some 200 million T cells. Rather than using new phenotypic data, the later analysis identified candidate immune exposures from TCR beta sequences and from how often those sequences occurred across donors. The study used immunosequencing to profile the T cell repertoires of about 670 subjects and linked those repertoires to cytomegalovirus serostatus. Donor age, sex, ethnicity and CMV serostatus were collected together with the repertoire data. Along with the approximately 620-subject first cohort, a separate validation cohort of over a hundred different subjects was used. All discovery cohort repertoires had been generated using a single sequencing platform. Typing coverage varied by locus: about 629-640 donors for A, B, C, DRB1 and DQB1; 500 to 550 for DQA1; approximately 610 for DPA1; 400 to 480 for DPB1. A later genetic analysis used genome-wide SNP genotypes for 398 of the 666 donors, treating that subset as a discovery cohort. An earlier analysis of some 600 of the donors applied high-throughput TCR beta sequencing to assess whether each TCR beta V gene segment acted as functional or pseudogenic. Both class I and class II loci were covered by HLA typing, at four-digit resolution. High-throughput TCR immunosequencing, statistical association of individual TCRs with disease status, and machine learning were combined to predict cytomegalovirus infection status. Several DR-DQ haplotypes were treated as single units for association and clustering because of strong linkage in the cohort. A later analysis re-examined previously published TCR beta repertoires from 610 or so donors and added high-resolution HLA genotyping to investigate patterns of TCR occurrence. Of the roughly 400 genotyped donors, less than 85% were placed in the genetic ancestry cluster associated with self-reported Caucasian donors. An early release covering about 600 HLA-typed donors comprised about 320 gigabases of sequencing data and tens of millions of unique TCR sequences. On average, approximately 250,000 unique TCR beta nucleotide sequences were sequenced per donor among 398 genotyped donors of the cohort, with approximately 18% of those sequences being non-productive. The study was designed to test whether signatures of past pathogen exposure could be identified by cataloging public T cell receptors. Overall study outcomes, separate from this receptor: Assigning TCR associations to individual alleles was difficult when HLA alleles, especially DR and DQ, strongly co-occurred. Some IMGT-functional V segments, including TRBV6-2 and TRBV6-3, could not be distinguished by the 87-base-pair reads and were therefore excluded. Most TCR sequences were observed very rarely across donors, whereas some public TCRs were present in many individuals. In a later analysis, HLA-associated TCR beta chains showed more clonal expansion and lower generation probabilities than non-associated chains that were equally common. In a later analysis, the rate of TCR association differed among HLA loci, with DRB1 alleles having the most associated TCRs and HLA-C alleles having the fewest. Correlated functional status among segregating V segments might be attributable to linkage disequilibrium, but an unknown experimental factor could not be ruled out. In a later genetic analysis, fewer N-insertions in productive TCRs were reported among donors in an Asian-associated ancestry cluster than the 666-donor mean. Most CMV-associated TCR beta chains appeared to be HLA-restricted in a later analysis, and the HLA associations seemed to be driven largely by CMV exposure. A further reported finding was that TCR beta sequences accurately predicted the HLA-A and HLA-B alleles for most subjects in the first cohort. In the study, 150 to 200 TCR beta chains were listed as associated with cytomegalovirus. According to a later analysis, parvovirus B19, influenza, CMV and Epstein-Barr virus appeared linked to several top co-occurrence clusters. This cohort had only TCR beta chains sequenced, and the lack of alpha or paired-chain data limited which features could be detected. In an earlier analysis of over 550 of the donors, most TCR beta V segments were observed in productive rearrangements about 87% or about 30% of the time, broadly matching IMGT annotations. A later genetic analysis associated a missense DCLRE1C variant with V-gene and J-gene trimming of TCR beta chains, and an independent cohort replicated the association. CMV serostatus was the only immune exposure information available for the cohort. A group of highly shared sequence variants was considered likely to be a technical artifact of the sequencing pipeline. Because counts were too low, 15 to 20 rarely observed V segments, including chromosome 9 orphons, were left out of the earlier analysis of about 620 of the donors. In a later analysis, around 17,000 TCR beta sequences were associated with specific HLA alleles at a false discovery rate of 0.05. The classifier was reported to diagnose cytomegalovirus status with high specificity and sensitivity in both the original and validation cohorts. In vitro tests confirmed that a few of the cytomegalovirus-associated TCR beta chains recognize cytomegalovirus antigens. Because some donors lacked HLA typing at each locus, the association tests relied only on the typed subset. According to the authors, the approach could potentially be generalized to other disease states and immunological phenotypes. Roughly uniform sequencing depth across donors was assumed in presence/absence analyses, although this assumption may not hold.

Turning to this clone: Which antigen it targets is not known. Per-base quality was not reported, and no clone a single base away is much larger than it.

The cohort consisted of 650 to 700 healthy bone marrow donors. At the time of sampling, every cohort member was nominally healthy, though immune exposures that went unrecorded were likely present. The donor was CMV seronegative and was included in the group of a few hundred seronegative cohort members. Every donor gave a peripheral blood sample, and the peripheral blood mononuclear cells from that sample were used for TCR beta sequencing. The Qiagen DNeasy Blood Extraction Kit was used to extract genomic DNA from the blood cell samples. The CDR3 sequence holds 14 residues, the cysteine and phenylalanine included. Only CDR3 DNA is held: 42 bases, read in frame from base 1. V ends up 5 bases short and J 2 bases short, with an unmatched junction base count of 3. CDR1 is given as SGHNT and CDR2 as YYREEE, both from the germline V gene (reference sequence). The library was obtained by the immunoSEQ multiplex PCR assay. A mixture of 60 forward primers for TCR Vbeta segments and 13 reverse primers for TCR Jbeta segments was used in the multiplex PCR. The CDR3 region of rearranged TCR beta genes was amplified from genomic DNA with a multiplex PCR assay. The amplified TCR beta libraries were sequenced on the Illumina HiSeq System as 87-base-pair reads. The published analysis was carried out like this. A later analysis counted tens of millions of unique TCR beta chains across the roughly 700 repertoires, and 9 million to 14 million of these chains were shared by at least two donors. A nearest-neighbor algorithm error-corrected the raw reads and collapsed the reads into unique sequences, merging closely related sequences to remove PCR and sequencing errors. CDR3 sequences were aligned to IMGT reference sequences to assign V, D and J gene segments. For a sequence to be retained, a match of at least six nucleotides was required to both a V gene segment and a J gene segment. Rearrangements were called productive when the CDR3 lacked stop codons and stayed in frame with V and J; all others were non-productive. Following IMGT convention, CDR3 was defined as the stretch from the second conserved V-encoded cysteine up to the conserved J-encoded phenylalanine. The earlier analysis of a few hundred of the donors excluded any sequence lacking an unambiguous match to a single V gene segment. In an earlier analysis of about 590 of the donors, a V segment was called functional when productive rearrangements were above 56.7%, and segregating when the standard deviation between donors exceeded 5%. A statistical classification framework was built for diagnosing cytomegalovirus status from the catalog of TCR beta chain sequences. In a later analysis, V and J genes were assigned by comparing TCR nucleotide sequences against IMGT/GENE-DB human TR gene sequences. In a later analysis, CDR3 sequences and most-parsimonious VDJ recombination scenarios were assigned using the TCRdist pipeline. A later analysis defined each TCR beta chain by its CDR3 amino acid sequence plus V-gene family, and excluded reads lacking a unique V-gene family. A later analysis removed several hundred highly shared, low-generation-probability nucleotide sequences to deal with suspected cross-contamination and a sequencing artifact. In a later analysis, a clonal expansion index was calculated for each public chain from normalized within-repertoire ranks of inferred template counts. In a later analysis, generation probabilities were computed using a VDJ recombination model fitted to out-of-frame rearrangements, and the results were checked against IGoR. In a later analysis, hypergeometric tests were used to score TCR-TCR, TCR-HLA and TCR-CMV co-occurrence, with a repertoire-size bias correction applied to TCR pairs. To estimate false discovery rates, a later analysis permuted the HLA or CMV assignments 20 times. In a later analysis, co-occurring TCRs were grouped using DBSCAN, with TCRdist sequence similarity added in when clustering inside HLA-allele-positive subsets. Repertoires with fewer than 30,000 or more than 120,000 public chains, plus five repertoires with anomalous nucleotide sharing, were excluded from co-occurrence clustering. TCRdb limited this immuneACCESS table to in-frame rearrangements with V and J called. A share of clones is missing; checked studies link under half to unresolved V genes, and the rest is unexplained. V, J and clone size were drawn from that table, and D and trimming were deduced from the DNA. Recorded for this sample are roughly 100,000 clones; roughly 85% of them occurred a single time. Clones ranked in the top ten supply 2.5% to 3% of the sample.

The TCR comes from a man between 40 and 49 years old in good health and CMV-seronegative. Rearrangement joined TRBV5-4 to TRBJ2-3, and 9 junction bases match TRBD2. What was sequenced was PBMCs. The CDR3 here reads CASSTGLATDTQYF. The nucleotides are TGTGCCAGCAGTACGGGACTAGCCACAGATACGCAGTATTTT.